This passage covers 29 T cell receptor beta chains from one sample sequenced in a study of blood T cell repertoires in COVID-19. Assay used: immunoSEQ multiplex PCR; TCRdb lists only in-frame clones, some missing. The sample gives some 190,000 clones, roughly 84% of which show up once; 8% to 11% is in the top ten. Sequenced: peripheral blood. The receptors derive from an elderly woman with active or convalescent COVID-19.

The V gene is TRBV4-1, the J gene TRBJ2-2, with D uncertain. The germline V and J ends were trimmed by 0 bases and 6 bases, with 11 bases remaining between them. Germline assignment: CDR1 MGHRA and CDR2 YSYEKL. The CDR3 is 15 residues long. The CDR3 nucleotides are TGCGCCAGCAGCCAAGAAACAGCTTTTGCCGGGGAGCTGTTTTTT. Amino acid sequence: CASSQETAFAGELFF.

This clone was picked up a small number of times. The genes are TRBV27 and TRBJ1-1; 7 bases map to TRBD1. In germline, CDR1 is MNHEY, CDR2 SMNVEV (reference sequence). V lost 6 bases to trimming and J lost 5 bases; unmatched junction nucleotides: 12. This CDR3 region has 15 residues. The CDR3 loop reads CASRDGRSGGTEAFF. The CDR3 DNA sequence: TGTGCCAGCAGAGATGGACGTTCAGGGGGGACTGAAGCTTTCTTT.

The gene calls are TRBV29-1 and TRBJ1-1; no clear D. V was pared by 8 bases and J by 4 bases, with 11 bases between. The CDR3 loop spans 11 amino acids. Germline CDR1 and CDR2: SQVTM and ANQGSEA. The CDR3 DNA sequence: TGCAGCCCGCGAGAGGGCACTGAAGCTTTCTTT. It codes for CSPREGTEAFF. The whole variable domain, filled in from reference TRBV29-1 and TRBJ1-1, reads SAVISQKPSRDICQRGTSLTIQCQVDSQVTMMFWYRQQPGQSLTLIATANQGSEATYESGFVIDKFPISRPNLTFSTLTVSNMSPEDSSIYLCSPREGTEAFFGQGTRLTVV.

The CDR3 here is CASSPEGQAGSYGYTF. Written as DNA, the CDR3 is TGCGCCAGCAGCCCCGAGGGACAGGCAGGATCCTATGGCTACACCTTC. The chain carries TRBV5-1 and TRBJ1-2; 8 nucleotides line up with TRBD1. The CDR3 length is 16 residues. V shed 4 bases, J shed 4 bases, and the junction held 12 bases outside the gene matches. Germline assignment: CDR1 SGHRS and CDR2 YFSETQ. The complete variable domain, with remaining parts taken from reference TRBV5-1 and TRBJ1-2, reads KAGVTQTPRYLIKTRGQQVTLSCSPISGHRSVSWYQQTPGQGLQFLFEYFSETQRNKGNFPGRFSGRQFSNSRSEMNVSTLELGDSALYLCASSPEGQAGSYGYTFGSGTRLTVV.

This clone was found once. This chain links TRBV5-4 with TRBJ1-1; no clear D gene. Per the germline V gene, CDR1 is SGHNT and CDR2 is YYREEE (reference sequence). V shed 4 bases and J shed 3 bases, with 13 bases lying between them. This CDR3 comprises 14 residues. Written as DNA, the CDR3 is TGTGCCAGCAGCCAACCGACATCAGACACTGAAGCTTTCTTT. Amino acids: CASSQPTSDTEAFF.

The CDR3 DNA follows: TGTGCCAGCAGTCCCAGAATCAGCGGGGAGCTGTTTTTT. Translated, it gives CASSPRISGELFF. The chain joins TRBV12-3 or TRBV12-4 to TRBJ2-2; D not resolved. Deletions cut 5 bases from V and 7 bases from J, with 11 bases between. This CDR3 has 13 residues.

The chain couples TRBV5-1 to TRBJ2-3, with D perhaps TRBD2 (5 bases). The CDR3 sequence is 15 residues long. The V gene's germline CDR1 is SGHRS and CDR2 YFSETQ. The germline V and J ends were trimmed by 0 bases and 0 bases, with 8 bases remaining between them. This CDR3 reads CASSLVGSSTDTQYF. Written as DNA, the CDR3 is TGCGCCAGCAGCTTGGTAGGGAGTAGCACAGATACGCAGTATTTT.

CDR3 residues: CASKTSGGEGPDTQYF. The CDR3 nucleotides are TGTGCCAGCAAGACTAGCGGAGGGGAAGGGCCAGATACGCAGTATTTT. The rearrangement joins TRBV28 to TRBJ2-3; TRBD2 matches at 9 bases. The CDR3 runs 16 residues. Unmatched junction bases numbered 12, after V lost 7 bases and J lost 4 bases. Germline assignment: CDR1 MDHEN and CDR2 SYDVKM. Combining the CDR3 with reference TRBV28 and TRBJ2-3 gives the whole variable domain DVKVTQSSRYLVKRTGEKVFLECVQDMDHENMFWYRQDPGLGLRLIYFSYDVKMKEKGDIPEGYSVSREKKERFSLILESASTNQTSMYLCASKTSGGEGPDTQYFGPGTRLTVL.

The chain couples TRBV5-1 to TRBJ1-1; 7 bases line up with TRBD1. The J segment lost 1 base and the V segment lost 4 bases, leaving 10 bases of the junction unmatched. Per the germline V gene, CDR1 is SGHRS and CDR2 is YFSETQ. CDR3 size: 16 residues. The CDR3 nucleotides read TGCGCCAGCAGCCCCGTTCGACAGGGAGGGAACACTGAAGCTTTCTTT. Protein sequence: CASSPVRQGGNTEAFF.

The rearrangement links TRBV28 to TRBJ1-2; 9 bases fit TRBD1. The CDR3 loop spans 15 amino acids. Trimming removed 4 bases from V and 7 bases from J; junction bases left unmatched: 10. Germline V lookup: CDR1 MDHEN, CDR2 SYDVKM. CDR3 loop: CASSSPFGQGLGYTF. Written as DNA, the CDR3 is TGTGCCAGCAGTTCCCCCTTCGGACAGGGGCTTGGCTACACCTTC.

The chain employs TRBV6-5 and TRBJ1-5; 8 nucleotides align to TRBD1. The CDR3 is 15 amino acids. Germline V gives CDR1 MNHEY, CDR2 SVGAGI. V trimming: 1 base; J trimming: 2 bases; junction bases outside the gene matches: 1. The CDR3 spells CASSYLQGGNQPQHF. In DNA form, the CDR3 reads TGTGCCAGCAGTTACTTACAGGGGGGCAATCAGCCCCAGCATTTT.

This clone has just one count. The rearrangement links TRBV9 to TRBJ2-3; the D is unclear. Germline V CDR1 and CDR2: SGDLS, YYNGEE. CDR3 length: 13 amino acids. Trimming cost V 3 bases and J 2 bases, with 7 bases left between them. CDR3 region: CASSADFTDTQYF. The CDR3, as DNA: TGTGCCAGCAGCGCAGACTTCACAGATACGCAGTATTTT.

The J gene is TRBJ1-1, the V gene TRBV30; the match to TRBD1 covers 8 bases. The CDR3 has 12 amino acids. Germline CDR1 reads GTSNPN; CDR2 reads SVGIG (reference sequence). J lost 4 bases, V lost 4 bases, and 2 bases had no gene match. The CDR3 loop is CAWNRGATEAFF. In nucleotides, the CDR3 is TGTGCCTGGAACAGGGGGGCCACTGAAGCTTTCTTT.

J is TRBJ1-4 and V is TRBV3-1 (or the pseudogene TRBV3-2), with TRBD1 matching over 9 bases. This CDR3 has 15 amino acids. From germline, CDR1 is LGHDT and CDR2 YNNKEL (reference sequence). Trimming removed 3 bases from V and 6 bases from J; junction bases left unmatched: 5. The CDR3 DNA reads TGTGCCAGCAGCCATATACAGGGGGCGGATGAAAAACTGTTTTTT. Translating gives CASSHIQGADEKLFF.

The CDR3 DNA reads as TGTGCCAGCAGCCTGACTGGCCCGGTTGTATATACGCAGTATTTT. This codes for CASSLTGPVVYTQYF. V and J are TRBV5-6 and TRBJ2-3; no clear D gene. Germline CDR1 SGHDT, CDR2 YYEEEE. The ends were cut back, 4 bases at V and 7 bases at J, with 19 bases in the middle. There are 15 residues in the CDR3.

The CDR3 DNA is TGTGCCAGCAGCTTGGATCGTCTGAACACTGAAGCTTTCTTT. Its protein is CASSLDRLNTEAFF. The chain links TRBV5-5 to TRBJ1-1; D is unresolved. Germline loops: CDR1 SGHKS, CDR2 YYEKEE (reference sequence). CDR3 length: 14 residues. Trimming cost V 0 bases and J 0 bases, with 6 bases left between them.

The chain employs TRBV7-2 and TRBJ1-1; perhaps TRBD1 as D (6 bases). Germline V CDR1 and CDR2: SGHTA, FQGNSA. The CDR3 consists of 14 residues. V dropped 5 bases and J dropped 1 base, with 11 bases sitting between them. CDR3: CASSPRQENTEAFF. CDR3 nucleotide sequence: TGTGCCAGCAGCCCAAGACAGGAGAACACTGAAGCTTTCTTT.

V and J are TRBV15 and TRBJ2-1; maybe TRBD2 (6 bases). The CDR3 loop spans 14 amino acids. Trimming cost V 5 bases and J 9 bases, with 17 bases left between them. Germline V gene data show CDR1 as LNHNV and CDR2 as YYDKDF (reference sequence). CDR3 residues: CATSVRWDSGEQFF. CDR3 sequence (DNA): TGTGCCACCAGCGTCCGCTGGGACTCTGGTGAGCAGTTCTTC.

The rearrangement links TRBV20-1 to TRBJ1-2; 10 nucleotides line up with TRBD1. V lost 7 bases and J lost 6; bases outside the gene matches: 2. CDR1 is DFQATT and CDR2 is SNEGSKA in the germline V gene (reference sequence). CDR3 size: 11 residues. The CDR3: CSVTGGDGYTF. DNA for the CDR3: TGCAGTGTGACAGGGGGCGATGGCTACACCTTC.

V usage is TRBV6-4 and J usage is TRBJ1-1; 8 positions agree with TRBD1. This CDR3 is built from 14 residues. V was pared by 8 bases and J by 1 base, with 6 bases of the junction left unmatched. Germline assignment: CDR1 MRHNA and CDR2 SNTAGT. In nucleotides, the CDR3 is TGTGCCAGCGGACAGGGACCGGCGAACACTGAAGCTTTCTTT. Translation gives CASGQGPANTEAFF.

The sample holds one count of this clone. V and J are TRBV2 and TRBJ1-1; D might be TRBD1 (6 bases). Trimming shortened V by 5 bases and J by 7 bases, and 23 bases separated the two germline ends. This CDR3 comprises 16 residues. Germline CDR1 and CDR2: SNHLY and FYNNEI. CDR3 bases: TGTGCCAGCAGTTCGTACAGGGCTTCGGAGCAACTTGAAGCTTTCTTT. The encoded protein is CASSSYRASEQLEAFF.

The chain recombines TRBV30 with TRBJ2-2; 8 positions agree with TRBD1. Germline V gene lookup returns CDR1 GTSNPN and CDR2 SVGIG (reference sequence). The CDR3 has 15 amino acids. The V segment lost 2 bases and the J segment 5 bases; nucleotides outside the gene matches: 7. This CDR3 is CAWSIGQGRTGELFF. For the CDR3, the DNA is TGTGCCTGGAGTATCGGACAGGGTCGAACCGGGGAGCTGTTTTTT.

This clone was seen a single time. The chain carries TRBV28 and TRBJ2-2, with D uncertain. Germline-derived CDR1 and CDR2 are MDHEN and SYDVKM. This CDR3 comprises 15 residues. V lost 2 bases to trimming and J lost 5 bases, with 12 bases between them. CDR3 region: CASSLGARRTGELFF. As DNA, the CDR3 is TGTGCCAGCAGTTTAGGAGCGCGGAGAACCGGGGAGCTGTTTTTT.

The J gene is TRBJ1-1, the V gene TRBV20-1, with D perhaps TRBD1 (5 bases). Germline V gene sequence: CDR1 DFQATT, CDR2 SNEGSKA (reference sequence). The CDR3 sequence is 14 residues long. Trimming left V 3 bases short and J 1 base short, with 12 bases between. CDR3 nucleotide sequence: TGCAGTGCTAGTCGATCGGGGGGGAACACTGAAGCTTTCTTT. Its protein product is CSASRSGGNTEAFF.

This clone was found a few times. The chain links TRBV19 to TRBJ1-1, with D possibly matching TRBD1 (5 bases). The germline V gene encodes CDR1 LNHDA and CDR2 SQIVND (reference sequence). Trimming shortened V by 4 bases and J by 0 bases, and 15 bases separated the two germline ends. CDR3 size: 16 residues. CDR3 protein: CASSRGRAEMNTEAFF. DNA of the CDR3: TGTGCCAGTAGTAGGGGCCGTGCTGAGATGAACACTGAAGCTTTCTTT.

The V gene is TRBV5-1, the J gene TRBJ2-7, with D possibly TRBD2 on 5 matching bases. V was cut by 7 bases and J by 5 bases, with 16 bases left in between. This CDR3 is 13 amino acids long. Germline V gene lookup returns CDR1 SGHRS and CDR2 YFSETQ. The CDR3 nucleotides are TGCGCCAGCCGGGTGGAGGTGGCCCACGAGCAGTACTTC. This codes for CASRVEVAHEQYF.

The V gene is TRBV7-3, the J gene TRBJ2-1; a possible D gene is TRBD1 (5 bases). V was shortened by 0 bases and J by 7 bases, with 10 bases between the two germline ends. The CDR3 is made up of 14 amino acids. Germline V CDR1 and CDR2: SGHTA, FQGTGA. CDR3 amino acids: CASSLTDSGNEQFF. The CDR3 region has the DNA TGTGCCAGCAGCTTAACTGACAGTGGGAATGAGCAGTTCTTC.

The chain has TRBV19 and TRBJ2-7, with TRBD2 as a possible D gene (5 bases). The CDR3 covers 14 residues. Germline V gene lookup returns CDR1 LNHDA and CDR2 SQIVND (reference sequence). The V gene lost 4 bases and the J gene lost 2 bases, with 12 bases spanning the gap. CDR3 residues: CASSTSGNTYEQYF. The DNA of the CDR3 is TGTGCCAGTAGTACATCCGGGAACACCTACGAGCAGTACTTC.

CDR3 nucleotide sequence: TGCGCCAGCAGCCAAGACTGGGGCCCGGGGGGGCAGGCGTACCAAGAGACCCAGTACTTC. This gives the protein CASSQDWGPGGQAYQETQYF. The chain recombines TRBV4-1 with TRBJ2-5; 8 nucleotides line up with TRBD2. Trimming at V came to 0 bases and at J to 0 bases, leaving 15 bases not matched to a gene. Germline CDR1 reads MGHRA; CDR2 reads YSYEKL. CDR3 length equals 20 residues.